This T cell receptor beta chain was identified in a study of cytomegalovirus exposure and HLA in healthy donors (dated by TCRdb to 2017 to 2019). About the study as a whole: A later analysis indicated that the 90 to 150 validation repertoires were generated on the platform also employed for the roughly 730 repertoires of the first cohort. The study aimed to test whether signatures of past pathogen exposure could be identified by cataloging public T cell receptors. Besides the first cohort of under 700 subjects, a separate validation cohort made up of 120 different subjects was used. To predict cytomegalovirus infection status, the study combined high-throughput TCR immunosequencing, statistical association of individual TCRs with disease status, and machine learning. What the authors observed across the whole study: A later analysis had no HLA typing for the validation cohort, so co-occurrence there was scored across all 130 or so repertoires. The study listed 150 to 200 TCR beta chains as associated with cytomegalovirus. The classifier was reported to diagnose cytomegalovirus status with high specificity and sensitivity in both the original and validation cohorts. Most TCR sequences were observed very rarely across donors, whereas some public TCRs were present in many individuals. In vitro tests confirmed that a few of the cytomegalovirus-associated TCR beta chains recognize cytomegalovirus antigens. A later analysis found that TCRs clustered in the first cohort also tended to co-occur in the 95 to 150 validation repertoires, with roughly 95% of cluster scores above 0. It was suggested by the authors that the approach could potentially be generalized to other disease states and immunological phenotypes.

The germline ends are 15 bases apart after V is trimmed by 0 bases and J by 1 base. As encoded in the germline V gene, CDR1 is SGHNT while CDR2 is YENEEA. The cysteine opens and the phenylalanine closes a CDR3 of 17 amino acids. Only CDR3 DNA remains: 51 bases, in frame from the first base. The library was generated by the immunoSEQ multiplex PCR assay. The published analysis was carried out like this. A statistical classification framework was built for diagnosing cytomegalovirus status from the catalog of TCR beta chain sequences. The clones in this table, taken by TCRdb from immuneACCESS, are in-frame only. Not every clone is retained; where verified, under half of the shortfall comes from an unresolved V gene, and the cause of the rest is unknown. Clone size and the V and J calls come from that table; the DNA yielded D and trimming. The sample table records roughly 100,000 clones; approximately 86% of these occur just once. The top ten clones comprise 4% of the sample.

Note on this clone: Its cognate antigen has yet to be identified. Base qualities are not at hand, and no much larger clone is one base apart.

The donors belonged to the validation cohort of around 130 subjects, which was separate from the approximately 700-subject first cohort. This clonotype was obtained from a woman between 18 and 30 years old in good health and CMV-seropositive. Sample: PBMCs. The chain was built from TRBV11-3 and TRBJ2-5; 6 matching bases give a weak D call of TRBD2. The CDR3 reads CASSLDRRRGAQETQYF. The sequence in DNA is TGTGCCAGCAGCTTAGATCGGCGGAGGGGCGCCCAAGAGACCCAGTACTTC.